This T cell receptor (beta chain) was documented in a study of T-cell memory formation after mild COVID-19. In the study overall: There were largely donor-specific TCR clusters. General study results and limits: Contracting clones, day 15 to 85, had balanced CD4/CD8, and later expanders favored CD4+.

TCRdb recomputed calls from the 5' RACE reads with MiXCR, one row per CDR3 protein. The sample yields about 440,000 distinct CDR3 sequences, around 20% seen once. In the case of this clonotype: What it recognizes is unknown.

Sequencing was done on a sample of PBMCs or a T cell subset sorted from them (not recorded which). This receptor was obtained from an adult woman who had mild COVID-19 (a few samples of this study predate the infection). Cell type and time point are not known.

The CDR3 region has the DNA TGTGCCAGCAGCCTTCGCCTCAATGAGCAGTTCTTC. This codes for CASSLRLNEQFF. The rearrangement joins TRBV7-2 to TRBJ2-1, with D unclear. CDR1 is SGHTA and CDR2 is FQGNSA in the germline V gene. The CDR3 is 12 amino acids. V was shortened by 5 bases and J by 6 bases, with 8 bases between the two germline ends.